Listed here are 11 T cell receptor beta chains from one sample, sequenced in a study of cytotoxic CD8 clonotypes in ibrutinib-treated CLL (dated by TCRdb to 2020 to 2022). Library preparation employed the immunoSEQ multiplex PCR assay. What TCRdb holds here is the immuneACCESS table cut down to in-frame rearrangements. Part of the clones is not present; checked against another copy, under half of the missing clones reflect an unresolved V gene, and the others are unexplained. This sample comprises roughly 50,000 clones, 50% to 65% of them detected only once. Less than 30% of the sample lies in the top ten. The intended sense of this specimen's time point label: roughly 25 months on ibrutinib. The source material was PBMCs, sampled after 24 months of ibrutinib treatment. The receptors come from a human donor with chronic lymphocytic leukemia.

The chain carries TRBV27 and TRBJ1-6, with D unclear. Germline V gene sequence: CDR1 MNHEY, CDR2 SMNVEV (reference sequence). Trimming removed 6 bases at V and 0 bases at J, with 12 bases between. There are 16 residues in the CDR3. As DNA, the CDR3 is TGTGCCAGCAGGGTGGATTCGGGCTCCTATAATTCACCCCTCCACTTT. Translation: CASRVDSGSYNSPLHF.

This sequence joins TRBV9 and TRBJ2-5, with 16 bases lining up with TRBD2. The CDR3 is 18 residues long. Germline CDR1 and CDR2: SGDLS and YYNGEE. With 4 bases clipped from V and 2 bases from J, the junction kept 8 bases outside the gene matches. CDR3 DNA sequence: TGTGCCAGCAGCCCCCAGGGACTAGCGGGGGGGTTACAAGAGACCCAGTACTTC. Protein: CASSPQGLAGGLQETQYF.

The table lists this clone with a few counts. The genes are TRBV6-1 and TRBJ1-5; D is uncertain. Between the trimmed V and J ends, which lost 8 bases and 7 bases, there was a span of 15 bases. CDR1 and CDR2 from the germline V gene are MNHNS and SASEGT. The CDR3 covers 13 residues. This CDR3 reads CASWEVGKQPQHF. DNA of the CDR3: TGTGCCAGCTGGGAGGTTGGTAAGCAGCCCCAGCATTTT.

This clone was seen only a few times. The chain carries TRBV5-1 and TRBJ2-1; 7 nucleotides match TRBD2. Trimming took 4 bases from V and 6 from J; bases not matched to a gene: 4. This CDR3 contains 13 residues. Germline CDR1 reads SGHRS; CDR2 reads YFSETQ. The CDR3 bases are TGCGCCAGCAGCGGGACTACCGGCAATGAGCAGTTCTTC. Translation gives CASSGTTGNEQFF.

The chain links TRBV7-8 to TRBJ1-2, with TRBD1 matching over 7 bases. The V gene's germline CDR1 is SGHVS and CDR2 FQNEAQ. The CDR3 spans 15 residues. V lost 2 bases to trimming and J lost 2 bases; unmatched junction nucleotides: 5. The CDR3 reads CASSLLSGGNYGYTF. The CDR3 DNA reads TGTGCCAGCAGCTTACTTTCAGGGGGGAACTATGGCTACACCTTC. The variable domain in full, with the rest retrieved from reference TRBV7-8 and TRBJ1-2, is GAGVSQSPRYKVAKRGQDVALRCDPISGHVSLFWYQQALGQGPEFLTYFQNEAQLDKSGLPSDRFFAERPEGSVSTLKIQRTQQEDSAVYLCASSLLSGGNYGYTFGSGTRLTVV.

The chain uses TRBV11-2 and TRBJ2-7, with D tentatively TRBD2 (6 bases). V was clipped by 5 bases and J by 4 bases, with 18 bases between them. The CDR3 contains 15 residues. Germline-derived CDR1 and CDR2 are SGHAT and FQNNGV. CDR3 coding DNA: TGTGCCAGCAGCGTGTCCGGGGACGGGGGTTACGAGCAGTACTTC. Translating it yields CASSVSGDGGYEQYF.

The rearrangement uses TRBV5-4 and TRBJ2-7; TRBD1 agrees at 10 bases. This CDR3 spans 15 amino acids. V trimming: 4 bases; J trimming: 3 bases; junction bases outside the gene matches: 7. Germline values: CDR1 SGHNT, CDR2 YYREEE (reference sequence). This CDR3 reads CASSAGTGEYYEQYF. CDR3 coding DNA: TGTGCCAGCAGCGCTGGGACAGGGGAGTACTACGAGCAGTACTTC. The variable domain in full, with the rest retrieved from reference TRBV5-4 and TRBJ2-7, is ETGVTQSPTHLIKTRGQQVTLRCSSQSGHNTVSWYQQALGQGPQFIFQYYREEENGRGNFPPRFSGLQFPNYSSELNVNALELDDSALYLCASSAGTGEYYEQYFGPGTRLTVT.

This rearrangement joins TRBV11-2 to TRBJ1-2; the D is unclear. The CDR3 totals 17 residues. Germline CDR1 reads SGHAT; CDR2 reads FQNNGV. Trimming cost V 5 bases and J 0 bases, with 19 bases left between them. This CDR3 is CASSTLTRRRTNYGYTF. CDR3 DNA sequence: TGTGCCAGCAGCACACTGACACGGCGGCGGACTAACTATGGCTACACCTTC.

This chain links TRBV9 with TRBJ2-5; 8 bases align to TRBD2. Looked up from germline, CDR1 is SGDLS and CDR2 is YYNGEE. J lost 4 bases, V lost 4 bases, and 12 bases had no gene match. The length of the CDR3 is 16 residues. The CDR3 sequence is CASSPGLAHGRETQYF. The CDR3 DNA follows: TGTGCCAGCAGCCCCGGACTAGCCCATGGGAGAGAGACCCAGTACTTC.

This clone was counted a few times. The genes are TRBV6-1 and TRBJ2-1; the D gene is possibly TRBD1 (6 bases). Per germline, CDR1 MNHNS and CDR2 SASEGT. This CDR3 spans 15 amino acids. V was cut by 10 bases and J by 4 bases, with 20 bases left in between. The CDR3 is CAIQEGQTPYNEQFF. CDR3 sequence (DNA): TGTGCCATCCAGGAAGGACAGACACCTTACAATGAGCAGTTCTTC.

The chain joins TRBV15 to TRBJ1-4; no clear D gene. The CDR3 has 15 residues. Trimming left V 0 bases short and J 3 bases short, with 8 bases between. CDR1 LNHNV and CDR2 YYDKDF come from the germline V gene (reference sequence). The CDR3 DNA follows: TGTGCCACCAGCAGAGAGCGACGACCTAATGAAAAACTGTTTTTT. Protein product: CATSRERRPNEKLFF.